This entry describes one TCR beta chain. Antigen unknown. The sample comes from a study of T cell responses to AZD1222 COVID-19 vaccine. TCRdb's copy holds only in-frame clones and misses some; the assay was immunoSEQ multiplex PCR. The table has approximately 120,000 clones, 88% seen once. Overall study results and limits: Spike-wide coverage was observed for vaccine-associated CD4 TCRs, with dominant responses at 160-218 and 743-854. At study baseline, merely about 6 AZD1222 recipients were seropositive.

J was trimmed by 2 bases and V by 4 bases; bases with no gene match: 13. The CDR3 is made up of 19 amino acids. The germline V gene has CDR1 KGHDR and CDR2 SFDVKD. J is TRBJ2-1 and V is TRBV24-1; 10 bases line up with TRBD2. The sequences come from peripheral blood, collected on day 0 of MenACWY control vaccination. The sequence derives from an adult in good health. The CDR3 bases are TGTGCCACCAGTGAAGGGAGGCTAGCGGGAGCCGGCCCCTACAATGAGCAGTTCTTC. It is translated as CATSEGRLAGAGPYNEQFF.